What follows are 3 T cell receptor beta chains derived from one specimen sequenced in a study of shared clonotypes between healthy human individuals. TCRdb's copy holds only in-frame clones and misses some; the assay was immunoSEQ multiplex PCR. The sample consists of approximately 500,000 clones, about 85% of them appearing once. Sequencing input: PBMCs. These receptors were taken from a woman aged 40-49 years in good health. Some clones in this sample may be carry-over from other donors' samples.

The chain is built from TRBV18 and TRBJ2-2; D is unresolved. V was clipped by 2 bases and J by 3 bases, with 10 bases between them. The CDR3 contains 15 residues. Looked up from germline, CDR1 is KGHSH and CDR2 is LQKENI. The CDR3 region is CASSPVATHTGELFF. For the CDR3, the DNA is TGTGCCAGCTCACCAGTAGCCACTCACACCGGGGAGCTGTTTTTT.

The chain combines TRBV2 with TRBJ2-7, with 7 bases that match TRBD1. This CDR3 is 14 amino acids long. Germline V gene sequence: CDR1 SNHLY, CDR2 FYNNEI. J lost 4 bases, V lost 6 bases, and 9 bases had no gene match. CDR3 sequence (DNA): TGTGCCAGCAGAACAGGGGATAGTCGGTACGAGCAGTACTTC. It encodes CASRTGDSRYEQYF.

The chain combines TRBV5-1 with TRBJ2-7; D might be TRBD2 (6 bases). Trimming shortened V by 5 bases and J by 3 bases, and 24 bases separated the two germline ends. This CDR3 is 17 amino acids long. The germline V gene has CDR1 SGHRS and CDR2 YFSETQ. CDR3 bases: TGCGCCAGCAGTCCTCTACCGACTAGTCCCTTAAACTACGAGCAGTACTTC. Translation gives CASSPLPTSPLNYEQYF.